A single sample gave rise to the 18 T cell receptor beta chains below, sequenced in a study of T cell responses to AZD1222 COVID-19 vaccine. The method was immunoSEQ multiplex PCR; TCRdb's version includes in-frame clones alone and lacks a portion of them. Here the sample spans about 130,000 clones, approximately 89% being singletons. This specimen consisted of peripheral blood, obtained on day 0 of AZD1222 vaccination. These receptor sequences come from an adult in good health.

V gene TRBV3-1 (or the pseudogene TRBV3-2) combines with J gene TRBJ2-1; D not resolved. There are 15 residues in the CDR3. Trimming took 1 base from V and 3 from J, leaving 10 bases between them. The germline CDR1 and CDR2 sequences are LGHDT and YNNKEL (reference sequence). DNA for the CDR3: TGTGCCAGCAGCCAAGGGGCATCTATCTACAATGAGCAGTTCTTC. This codes for CASSQGASIYNEQFF.

The genes are TRBV11-2 and TRBJ2-3; 8 positions match TRBD2. V lost 0 bases and J lost 2; bases outside the gene matches: 7. The germline V gene encodes CDR1 SGHAT and CDR2 FQNNGV. This CDR3 contains 17 residues. The CDR3 is CASSLDLGLVFTDTQYF. The CDR3 DNA follows: TGTGCCAGCAGCTTAGATCTGGGACTAGTTTTCACAGATACGCAGTATTTT.

This clone has only one observation. This chain links TRBV5-6 with TRBJ1-2; 7 bases match TRBD1. The CDR3 runs to 16 residues. The germline CDR1 and CDR2 sequences are SGHDT and YYEEEE. Trimming removed 7 bases from V and 1 base from J; junction bases left unmatched: 13. CDR3 nucleotide sequence: TGTGCCAGCGGAGGGGGGGACAGAAACCTTAACTATGGCTACACCTTC. This codes for CASGGGDRNLNYGYTF.

To note about this clone: Distinct nucleotide sequences in the sample also encode this CDR3. The CDR3 loop is CASSLVVGPSSGANVLTF. DNA of the CDR3: TGCGCCAGCAGCTTGGTTGTAGGTCCCAGCTCTGGGGCCAACGTCCTGACTTTC. This rearrangement joins TRBV5-1 to TRBJ2-6; D gene unclear. Trimming cost V 0 bases and J 0 bases, with 13 bases left between them. The CDR3 spans 18 residues. Germline V gene data show CDR1 as SGHRS and CDR2 as YFSETQ.

This clone has a handful of counts. The chain is built from TRBV18 and TRBJ1-1; D remains unclear. CDR3 length: 15 residues. V shed 0 bases and J shed 0 bases, with 8 bases lying between them. Germline V gives CDR1 KGHSH, CDR2 LQKENI. The CDR3 sequence is CASSPPAGVNTEAFF. Here the CDR3 DNA reads TGTGCCAGCTCACCACCGGCAGGCGTGAACACTGAAGCTTTCTTT.

The V gene is TRBV18, the J gene TRBJ2-5; TRBD1 matches at 7 bases. This CDR3 comprises 14 residues. With 5 bases clipped from V and 4 bases from J, the junction kept 7 bases outside the gene matches. The germline V gene encodes CDR1 KGHSH and CDR2 LQKENI. CDR3: CASSSRQGRETQYF. The CDR3 bases are TGTGCCAGCTCATCAAGACAGGGAAGAGAGACCCAGTACTTC.

This sequence joins TRBV5-4 and TRBJ1-2, with 8 bases lining up with TRBD1. The junction had 8 bases not matched to a gene; V was cut back by 3 bases and J by 1 base. This CDR3 is built from 16 residues. The germline gives CDR1 SGHNT, CDR2 YYREEE (reference sequence). The CDR3 DNA reads TGTGCCAGCAGCTCACCCCAGGGGGCGATTAACTATGGCTACACCTTC. Translating it yields CASSSPQGAINYGYTF.

This clone is a singleton in its sample. V and J are TRBV5-1 and TRBJ1-4, with 8 bases matching TRBD1. Germline V gives CDR1 SGHRS, CDR2 YFSETQ. The CDR3 has 15 amino acids. V lost 2 bases to trimming and J lost 8 bases; unmatched junction nucleotides: 8. CDR3 nucleotides: TGCGCCAGCAGCTTAGGACAGGGCAGGACCGAAAAACTGTTTTTT. Translating gives CASSLGQGRTEKLFF.

V is TRBV12-3 or TRBV12-4 and J is TRBJ1-2; TRBD1 agrees at 8 bases. The CDR3 runs 13 residues. Unmatched junction bases numbered 7, after V lost 6 bases and J lost 7 bases. The CDR3 DNA sequence: TGTGCCAGCAGCCCGGGACAGGCCCTTGGCTACACCTTC. It encodes CASSPGQALGYTF.

This chain connects TRBV19 to TRBJ1-5; D not certain. The V gene lost 5 bases and the J gene lost 7 bases, with 12 bases spanning the gap. CDR1 is LNHDA and CDR2 is SQIVND in the germline V gene (reference sequence). CDR3 length equals 13 residues. CDR3 loop: CASSYGVGQPQHF. Written as DNA, the CDR3 is TGTGCCAGTAGTTATGGGGTCGGGCAGCCCCAGCATTTT.

The rearrangement joins TRBV5-1 to TRBJ2-1, with D uncertain. The CDR3 loop spans 16 amino acids. Germline CDR1 reads SGHRS; CDR2 reads YFSETQ. The V and J ends lost 4 bases and 4 bases respectively, with 18 bases between them. The CDR3: CASSPLVVESYNEQFF. CDR3 DNA: TGCGCCAGCAGCCCCCTCGTTGTGGAGTCGTACAATGAGCAGTTCTTC.

This clone was observed a handful of times. The V gene is TRBV19, the J gene TRBJ1-6; no definite D call. CDR3 length: 16 amino acids. Per the germline V gene, CDR1 is LNHDA and CDR2 is SQIVND (reference sequence). V was cut by 5 bases and J by 7 bases, with 18 bases left in between. Here the CDR3 reads CASSATTGDQNSPLHF. CDR3 DNA sequence: TGTGCCAGTAGTGCCACCACTGGGGATCAGAATTCACCCCTCCACTTT.

In regard to this clone: This sample includes further DNA sequences coding for the same CDR3. J is TRBJ1-2 and V is TRBV5-6; TRBD1 agrees at 7 bases. CDR3 length equals 13 residues. Germline V gene data show CDR1 as SGHDT and CDR2 as YYEEEE. Unmatched junction bases numbered 5, after V lost 4 bases and J lost 5 bases. CDR3 loop: CASSPGQSYGYTF. In nucleotides, the CDR3 is TGTGCCAGCAGCCCGGGACAGAGTTATGGCTACACCTTC.

This rearrangement joins TRBV5-6 to TRBJ2-3; 7 bases are shared with TRBD2. Germline V gene sequence: CDR1 SGHDT, CDR2 YYEEEE. The junction had 14 bases not matched to a gene; V was cut back by 1 base and J by 6 bases. The CDR3 totals 17 residues. This CDR3 is CASSLSLGGGPGDTQYF. CDR3 bases: TGTGCCAGCAGCTTGTCCCTGGGGGGAGGGCCGGGGGATACGCAGTATTTT.

The V call is TRBV6-5, the J call TRBJ1-2, with 7 bases aligning to TRBD1. Trimming removed 11 bases from V and 2 bases from J; junction bases left unmatched: 8. Germline assignment: CDR1 MNHEY and CDR2 SVGAGI. The CDR3 consists of 13 residues. The CDR3 DNA reads as TGTGCCGAGTCCCAGGGGGAAAACTATGGCTACACCTTC. Its translation is CAESQGENYGYTF.

This sequence joins TRBV7-3 and TRBJ1-1, with D perhaps matching TRBD1 (6 bases). Germline V gene lookup returns CDR1 SGHTA and CDR2 FQGTGA. The CDR3 totals 15 residues. Trimming took off 2 bases at V and 3 bases at J, with 13 bases between the two ends. The CDR3 spells CASSLLGGLDTEAFF. DNA of the CDR3: TGTGCCAGCAGCTTATTGGGGGGGCTCGACACTGAAGCTTTCTTT.

This clone occurred once. The chain employs TRBV6-6 and TRBJ2-1; D may correspond to TRBD1 or TRBD2 (5 bases each). The CDR3 sequence is 15 residues long. Germline CDR1 reads MNHNY; CDR2 reads SVGAGI (reference sequence). Trimming removed 6 bases from V and 9 bases from J, with 21 bases in between. For the CDR3, the DNA is TGTGCCAGCAGCCCCATGGGGGTAGGTTTTGGTGAGCAGTTCTTC. As protein: CASSPMGVGFGEQFF.

The V call is TRBV5-1, the J call TRBJ2-3; 9 nucleotides align to TRBD1. The CDR3 loop spans 16 amino acids. V trimming: 4 bases; J trimming: 1 base; junction bases outside the gene matches: 7. From germline, CDR1 is SGHRS and CDR2 YFSETQ. The CDR3 DNA follows: TGCGCCAGCAGCCTTGGGACAGGGAGCGGCACAGATACGCAGTATTTT. Its translation is CASSLGTGSGTDTQYF.